Shown below are 20 T cell receptor beta chains from a single sample sequenced in a study of blood T cell repertoires in COVID-19. The data were produced by immunoSEQ multiplex PCR, yet TCRdb's version contains in-frame clones alone and is incomplete. Among 18,000 or so clones listed, roughly 90% were seen once. The sequenced material came from peripheral blood. The receptors originated from a man aged 35 to 55 with active COVID-19.

The rearrangement joins TRBV28 to TRBJ2-7; maybe TRBD2 (5 bases). Germline V gives CDR1 MDHEN, CDR2 SYDVKM. Trimming left V 3 bases short and J 7 bases short, with 16 bases between. CDR3 length: 14 residues. The chain's CDR3 is CASSFGVTTREQYF. CDR3 sequence (DNA): TGTGCCAGCAGTTTCGGGGTAACTACGAGGGAGCAGTACTTC.

This clone was observed a single time. V and J are TRBV25-1 and TRBJ2-4, with D maybe TRBD1 (6 bases). Germline V gives CDR1 MGHDK, CDR2 SYGVNS. The CDR3 spans 17 residues. The V and J ends lost 1 base and 0 bases respectively, with 13 bases between them. CDR3 in amino acids: CASSEWRTAVAKNIQYF. In DNA form, the CDR3 reads TGTGCCAGCAGTGAATGGAGGACAGCAGTAGCCAAAAACATTCAGTACTTC.

This chain uses TRBV4-1 with TRBJ2-4, with D perhaps matching TRBD1 (5 bases). CDR1 and CDR2 from the germline V gene are MGHRA and YSYEKL. Between the trimmed V and J ends, which lost 3 bases and 0 bases, there was a span of 15 bases. The CDR3 contains 17 residues. This chain's CDR3 is CASSQVGAGLAKNIQYF. CDR3 DNA sequence: TGCGCCAGCAGCCAGGTCGGTGCAGGGTTAGCCAAAAACATTCAGTACTTC.

The chain is built from TRBV7-9 and TRBJ1-1, with 9 bases identical to TRBD1. The J segment lost 1 base and the V segment lost 0 bases, leaving 3 bases of the junction unmatched. Per the germline V gene, CDR1 is SEHNR and CDR2 is FQNEAQ (reference sequence). There are 16 residues in the CDR3. CDR3 bases: TGTGCCAGCAGCTTAGCCCCGGGACAGGGGAACACTGAAGCTTTCTTT. Protein product: CASSLAPGQGNTEAFF.

The chain combines TRBV15 with TRBJ2-2; D not certain. The CDR3 runs to 15 residues. Trimming pared 1 base from V and 5 bases from J, leaving 11 bases between. Per the germline V gene, CDR1 is LNHNV and CDR2 is YYDKDF (reference sequence). The CDR3 sequence is CATSRAEKRTGELFF. For the CDR3, the DNA is TGTGCCACCAGCAGAGCCGAAAAGAGAACCGGGGAGCTGTTTTTT.

The J gene is TRBJ1-1, the V gene TRBV6-2 or TRBV6-3; D gene uncertain. This CDR3 contains 13 residues. The germline gives CDR1 MNHEY, CDR2 SVGEGT. Between the trimmed V and J ends, which lost 3 bases and 0 bases, there was a span of 5 bases. The CDR3 nucleotides are TGTGCCAGCAGTTATTTTATGAACACTGAAGCTTTCTTT. Its translation: CASSYFMNTEAFF.

The chain employs TRBV19 and TRBJ2-7; no definite D call. CDR3 size: 13 residues. Between the trimmed V and J ends, which lost 2 bases and 6 bases, there was a span of 11 bases. Looked up from germline, CDR1 is LNHDA and CDR2 is SQIVND (reference sequence). CDR3 in DNA: TGTGCCAGTAGTATAATGCTGCGTAGCGAGCAGTACTTC. Its protein is CASSIMLRSEQYF.

J is TRBJ1-1 and V is TRBV5-6; D may be TRBD1 (6 bases). The CDR3 runs 15 residues. The V gene lost 4 bases and the J gene lost 5 bases, with 18 bases spanning the gap. Germline CDR1 reads SGHDT; CDR2 reads YYEEEE. The CDR3 DNA is TGTGCCAGCAGCGATATAGACAGGCTCGAGACTGAAGCTTTCTTT. Translated: CASSDIDRLETEAFF.

The genes are TRBV4-2 and TRBJ2-1, with 9 bases identical to TRBD1. Trimming took 1 base from V and 6 from J; bases not matched to a gene: 10. Germline CDR1 reads LGHNA; CDR2 reads YNFKEQ. The CDR3 spans 17 residues. The CDR3, as DNA: TGTGCCAGCAGCCAAGGGTACGGGACAGGGCCTTTCAATGAGCAGTTCTTC. Protein sequence: CASSQGYGTGPFNEQFF.

This chain links TRBV27 with TRBJ1-6; 7 nucleotides match TRBD1. J gave up 9 bases and V 6 bases, and 11 bases lay outside the gene matches. This CDR3 contains 15 residues. Looked up from germline, CDR1 is MNHEY and CDR2 is SMNVEV (reference sequence). DNA for the CDR3: TGTGCCAGCAGATTGGGTTACAGGGGCACTTCACCCCTCCACTTT. This encodes CASRLGYRGTSPLHF.

This clone has a single count. The rearrangement links TRBV24-1 to TRBJ2-1, with 7 bases aligning to TRBD1. CDR1 is KGHDR, CDR2 SFDVKD, per germline. J gave up 7 bases and V 5 bases, and 7 bases lay outside the gene matches. The CDR3 runs 14 residues. CDR3 coding DNA: TGTGCCACCAGTGCCAGGGGGTCGAATAATGAGCAGTTCTTC. Translation gives CATSARGSNNEQFF.

The V and J genes are TRBV28 and TRBJ1-2; 9 nucleotides line up with TRBD1. CDR3 length equals 15 residues. The J segment lost 4 bases and the V segment lost 2 bases, leaving 5 bases of the junction unmatched. Germline CDR1 reads MDHEN; CDR2 reads SYDVKM. CDR3 nucleotide sequence: TGTGCCAGCAGTTTAGGACAGGGGTTTCTCTATGGCTACACCTTC. The encoded protein is CASSLGQGFLYGYTF.

The V gene is TRBV11-2, the J gene TRBJ2-7, with a possible D match to TRBD1 (5 bases). Germline CDR1 SGHAT, CDR2 FQNNGV. This CDR3 has 15 residues. V shed 5 bases and J shed 2 bases, with 16 bases lying between them. CDR3 in DNA: TGTGCCAGCAGCACATACGGTCAGGACACCTACGAGCAGTACTTC. Translating it yields CASSTYGQDTYEQYF.

The chain employs TRBV5-1 and TRBJ1-4, with D possibly matching TRBD1 (5 bases). Germline lookup yields CDR1 SGHRS and CDR2 YFSETQ. The V and J ends lost 2 bases and 4 bases respectively, with 15 bases between them. The CDR3 spans 16 residues. For the CDR3, the DNA is TGCGCCAGCAGCTTCGGGACTCTCAAGGGTAATGAAAAACTGTTTTTT. Its translation: CASSFGTLKGNEKLFF.

The gene calls are TRBV7-8 and TRBJ2-1, with 12 bases lining up with TRBD2. Germline CDR1 and CDR2: SGHVS and FQNEAQ. This CDR3 has 14 residues. The V gene end was trimmed by 6 bases and the J gene end by 8 bases; junction bases not matched to a gene: 5. CDR3: CASRRLAGVDEQFF. The CDR3 bases are TGTGCCAGCAGAAGACTAGCGGGAGTGGATGAGCAGTTCTTC.

This chain connects TRBV5-1 to TRBJ1-2; D is ambiguous. Trimming shortened V by 0 bases and J by 4 bases, and 16 bases separated the two germline ends. There are 16 residues in the CDR3. Germline V gene lookup returns CDR1 SGHRS and CDR2 YFSETQ. CDR3 residues: CASSLGAGAFSYGYTF. The DNA for the CDR3 is TGCGCCAGCAGCTTGGGTGCAGGCGCTTTCTCCTATGGCTACACCTTC.

V is TRBV13 and J is TRBJ2-7; TRBD1 is a possible D gene (6 bases). The germline V and J ends were trimmed by 2 bases and 0 bases, with 11 bases remaining between them. Germline assignment: CDR1 PRHDT and CDR2 FYEKMQ (reference sequence). CDR3 size: 15 residues. The CDR3 loop reads CASSLRQVLSYEQYF. DNA of the CDR3: TGTGCCAGCAGCTTAAGACAGGTCCTCTCCTACGAGCAGTACTTC.

The V call is TRBV6-5, the J call TRBJ1-2, with a weak D call TRBD1 (5 bases). Trimming cost V 6 bases and J 4 bases, with 12 bases left between them. The CDR3 is 13 residues long. Germline V gene sequence: CDR1 MNHEY, CDR2 SVGAGI. This CDR3 reads CASRPTALYGYTF. In DNA form, the CDR3 reads TGTGCCAGCAGACCGACAGCGCTCTATGGCTACACCTTC.

The V gene is TRBV10-2, the J gene TRBJ2-1; 8 nucleotides agree with TRBD2. Germline CDR1 reads WSHSY; CDR2 reads SAAADI. The CDR3 has 15 amino acids. The trim removed 5 bases at V and 0 bases at J, leaving 3 bases unmatched. This CDR3 reads CASSLSGSSYNEQFF. In nucleotides, the CDR3 is TGCGCCAGCAGTTTAAGCGGGAGCTCCTACAATGAGCAGTTCTTC.

This clone was recorded a few times. The rearrangement uses TRBV27 and TRBJ2-1; D gene uncertain. The CDR3 is 13 residues long. Germline CDR1 and CDR2: MNHEY and SMNVEV (reference sequence). V was trimmed by 2 bases and J by 6 bases, leaving 8 bases between them. Here the CDR3 reads CASSLTHGNEQFF. The CDR3 region has the DNA TGTGCCAGCAGTTTAACTCACGGCAATGAGCAGTTCTTC.